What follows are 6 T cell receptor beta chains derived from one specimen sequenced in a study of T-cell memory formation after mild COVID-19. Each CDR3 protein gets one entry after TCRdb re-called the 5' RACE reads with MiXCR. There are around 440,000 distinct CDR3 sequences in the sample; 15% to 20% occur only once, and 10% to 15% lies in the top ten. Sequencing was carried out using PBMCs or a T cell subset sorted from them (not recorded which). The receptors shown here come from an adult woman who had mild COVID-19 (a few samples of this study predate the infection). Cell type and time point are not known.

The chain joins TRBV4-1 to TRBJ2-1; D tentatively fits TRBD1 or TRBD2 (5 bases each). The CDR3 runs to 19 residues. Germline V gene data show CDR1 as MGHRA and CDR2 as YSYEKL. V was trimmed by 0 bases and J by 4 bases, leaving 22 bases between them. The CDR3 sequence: CASSQEFPTGAGSYNEQFF. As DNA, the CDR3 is TGCGCCAGCAGCCAAGAATTTCCCACCGGGGCAGGGTCGTACAATGAGCAGTTCTTC.

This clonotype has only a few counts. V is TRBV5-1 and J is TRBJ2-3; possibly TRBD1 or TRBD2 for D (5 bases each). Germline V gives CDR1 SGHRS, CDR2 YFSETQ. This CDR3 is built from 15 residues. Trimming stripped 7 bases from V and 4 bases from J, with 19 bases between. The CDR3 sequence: CASVGGTRAADTQYF. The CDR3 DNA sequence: TGCGCCAGCGTTGGGGGAACTCGCGCCGCAGATACGCAGTATTTT. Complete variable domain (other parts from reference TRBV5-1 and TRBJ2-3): KAGVTQTPRYLIKTRGQQVTLSCSPISGHRSVSWYQQTPGQGLQFLFEYFSETQRNKGNFPGRFSGRQFSNSRSEMNVSTLELGDSALYLCASVGGTRAADTQYFGPGTRLTVL.

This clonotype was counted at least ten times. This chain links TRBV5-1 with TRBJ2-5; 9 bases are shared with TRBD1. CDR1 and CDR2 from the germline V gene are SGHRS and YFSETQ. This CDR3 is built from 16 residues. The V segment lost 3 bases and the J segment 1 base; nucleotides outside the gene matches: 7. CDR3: CASSSGQGQGQETQYF. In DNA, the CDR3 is TGCGCCAGCAGCTCCGGACAGGGGCAAGGCCAAGAGACCCAGTACTTC.

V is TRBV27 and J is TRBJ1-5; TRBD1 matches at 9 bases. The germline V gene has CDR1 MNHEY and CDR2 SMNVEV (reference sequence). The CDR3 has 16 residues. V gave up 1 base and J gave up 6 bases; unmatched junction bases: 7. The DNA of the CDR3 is TGTGCCAGCAGTTTATTGGGACAGGGCTTTCCTCAGCCCCAGCATTTT. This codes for CASSLLGQGFPQPQHF.

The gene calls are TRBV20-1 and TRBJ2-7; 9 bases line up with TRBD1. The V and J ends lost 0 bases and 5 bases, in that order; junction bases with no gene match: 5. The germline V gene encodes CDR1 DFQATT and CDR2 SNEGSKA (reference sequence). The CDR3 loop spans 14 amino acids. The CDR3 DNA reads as TGCAGTGCTAGAGATTATCGGACAGGGGACGAGCAGTACTTC. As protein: CSARDYRTGDEQYF.

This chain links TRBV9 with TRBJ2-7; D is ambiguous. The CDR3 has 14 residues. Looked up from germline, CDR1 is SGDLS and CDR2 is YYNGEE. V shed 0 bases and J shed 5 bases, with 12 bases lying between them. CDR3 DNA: TGTGCCAGCAGCGTAGGTCCGGAGTCCAACGAGCAGTACTTC. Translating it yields CASSVGPESNEQYF.